The 5 T cell receptor beta chains below come from one sample, sequenced in a study of cytomegalovirus exposure and HLA in healthy donors. 13 Jbeta primers and 60 Vbeta primers were used for the PCR. Sequenced by immunoSEQ multiplex PCR; TCRdb stores in-frame clones only, minus some. Seen in this sample are 65,000 to 80,000 clones; the ten most common clones hold about 4.2%. The sequencing input was PBMCs. These receptors were taken from a man aged 25 to 40 in good health and CMV-seronegative.

The rearrangement joins TRBV6-1 to TRBJ2-3, with D possibly matching TRBD2 (7 bases). The CDR3 runs to 16 residues. V lost 2 bases and J 2 bases, leaving 14 bases between the germline ends. Germline V CDR1 and CDR2: MNHNS, SASEGT. CDR3 in DNA: TGTGCCAGCAGTGAATTGGGAGGGGGGGTCACAGATACGCAGTATTTT. This codes for CASSELGGGVTDTQYF.

This chain uses TRBV6-1 with TRBJ2-3, with D perhaps matching TRBD2 (6 bases). Germline CDR1 MNHNS, CDR2 SASEGT. V lost 3 bases and J lost 7, with 14 bases in between. The CDR3 sequence is 14 residues long. The CDR3 bases are TGTGCCAGCAGTGATGGGGGGAGCCGAAATACGCAGTATTTT. As protein: CASSDGGSRNTQYF.

The V call is TRBV15, the J call TRBJ1-1, with no clear D. The CDR3 covers 14 residues. Germline values: CDR1 LNHNV, CDR2 YYDKDF (reference sequence). The V end lost 4 bases, the J end lost 3 bases, and 12 bases lay between the germline ends. The CDR3 DNA reads as TGTGCCACCAGCATGACTGAATCGGACACTGAAGCTTTCTTT. Protein product: CATSMTESDTEAFF.

The chain carries TRBV5-4 and TRBJ2-2, with 14 bases that match TRBD2. The CDR3 extends over 17 amino acids. V trimming: 4 bases; J trimming: 0 bases; junction bases outside the gene matches: 2. The V gene's germline CDR1 is SGHNT and CDR2 YYREEE (reference sequence). The CDR3 reads CASSTGLAGANTGELFF. In DNA form, the CDR3 reads TGTGCCAGCAGCACGGGACTAGCGGGAGCGAACACCGGGGAGCTGTTTTTT.

The J gene is TRBJ1-5, the V gene TRBV2; D is possibly TRBD1 (6 bases). V dropped 6 bases and J dropped 0 bases, with 15 bases sitting between them. In germline, CDR1 is SNHLY, CDR2 FYNNEI. The CDR3 loop spans 16 amino acids. CDR3: CASRPRTENSNQPQHF. The CDR3 nucleotides are TGTGCCAGCAGGCCCAGGACAGAGAATAGCAATCAGCCCCAGCATTTT.